The rows below give T cell receptor beta chains drawn from one sample of a study of shared clonotypes between healthy human individuals. Profiling relied on immunoSEQ multiplex PCR, and the TCRdb table lists in-frame clones only, not all of them. The data hold approximately 2.5 million clones, with 93% observed a single time. The sample comprised naive CD4+ T cells from PBMCs. The source is a man younger than 30 in good health. Some clones in this sample may be carry-over from other donors' samples. Both conserved end residues are part of each CDR3. D genes are given only for firm matches. Size values are once, few and many counts, or a class for expanded clones, and some rows have none.

d_call j_call clone_size v_call cdr3_nt cdr3_aa
NA TRBJ1-5 NA TRBV11-3 TGTGCCAGCAGCCAGAGGGGTACCAGCAATCAGCCCCAGCATTTT CASSQRGTSNQPQHF
NA TRBJ1-1 NA TRBV9 TGTGCCAGCAGCGTAGGGGGCCGGACTGAAGCTTTCTTT CASSVGGRTEAFF
NA TRBJ2-6 NA TRBV4-1 TGCGCCAGCAGCCTCAGGGTGACCCCCAACTCTGGGGCCAACGTCCTGACTTTC CASSLRVTPNSGANVLTF
NA TRBJ2-3 NA TRBV7-9 TGTGCCAGCAGCTTGGGACTTCCAGATACGCAGTATTTT CASSLGLPDTQYF
TRBD1 TRBJ1-2 NA TRBV28 TGTGCCAGCAGCGCCCCGGGACAGGATTCGTTAGGCGGCTACACCTTC CASSAPGQDSLGGYTF
NA TRBJ1-1 few TRBV2 TGTGCCAGCAGTGAAGCGCTGTACACTGAAGCTTTCTTT CASSEALYTEAFF
NA TRBJ1-3 NA TRBV9 TGTGCCAGCAGCCGGAGCTCTGGAAACACCATATATTTT CASSRSSGNTIYF
NA TRBJ2-2 NA TRBV27 TGTGCCAGCAGTCCGATTTTCGTCTGGAACACCGGGGAGCTGTTTTTT CASSPIFVWNTGELFF
NA TRBJ2-1 NA TRBV6-1 TGTGCCAGCAGTCTCCATGGGGGCCGCGGCGATGAGCAGTTCTTC CASSLHGGRGDEQFF
TRBD1 TRBJ1-2 NA TRBV30 TGTGCCTACACCGGACAGGGGGCTGTCTATGGCTACACCTTC CAYTGQGAVYGYTF
NA TRBJ2-1 NA TRBV10-2 TGCGCCAGCAGTGACCGGAACAAGCGGTTCTTC CASSDRNKRFF
TRBD2 TRBJ2-7 NA TRBV5-4 TGTGCCAGCTCAGGAGGGCTAGCGGGATTCGACGAGCAGTACTTC CASSGGLAGFDEQYF
NA TRBJ1-2 NA TRBV28 TGTGCCAGCAGGACCAGGCAAGCTGGCTACACCTTC CASRTRQAGYTF
NA TRBJ2-7 NA TRBV11-2 TGTGCCAGCAGCTCGATAAAGAGGGGGTACGAGCAGTACTTC CASSSIKRGYEQYF
TRBD1 TRBJ2-6 NA TRBV28 TGTGCCAGCAGGCGACCGGGACAGGGCATCTCTGGGGCCAACGTCCTGACTTTC CASRRPGQGISGANVLTF
NA TRBJ1-2 NA TRBV5-1 TGCGCCAGCAGCCAAGGGTCAGGTCGGGGACCCTATGGCTACACCTTC CASSQGSGRGPYGYTF
TRBD1 TRBJ1-5 once TRBV7-2 TGTGCCAGCAGCTTACAGGGGGATAGCAATCAGCCCCAGCATTTT CASSLQGDSNQPQHF
NA TRBJ2-7 NA TRBV6-5 TGTGCCAGCAGGGGGGACACCTACGAGCAGTACTTC CASRGDTYEQYF
TRBD1 TRBJ2-1 NA TRBV5-1 TGCGCCAGCAGCTGGGACAGGAGGAATGAGCAGTTCTTC CASSWDRRNEQFF
NA TRBJ1-2 NA TRBV5-8 TGTGCCAGCAGGTCCCCGAGGCCCACTAACTATGGCTACACCTTC CASRSPRPTNYGYTF
TRBD1 TRBJ1-4 NA TRBV7-9 TGTGCCAGCAGCCCCCCCGGACAGGGGAATGAAAAACTGTTTTTT CASSPPGQGNEKLFF
NA TRBJ2-5 NA TRBV5-4 TGTGCCAGCAGCTACCTCCGGGGACTTTGGGAGACCCAGTACTTC CASSYLRGLWETQYF
TRBD2 TRBJ2-1 NA TRBV11-2 TGTGCCAGCAGCTTAAGAGGACGGGAGGGCTACTCCTACAATGAGCAGTTCTTC CASSLRGREGYSYNEQFF
NA TRBJ1-4 NA TRBV5-1 TGCGCCAGCTCCGTAAACGTGCAGGGAACAAATGAAAAACTGTTTTTT CASSVNVQGTNEKLFF
NA TRBJ2-5 NA TRBV20-1 TGCAGTGCTAGAGACGTAGAGACCCAGTACTTC CSARDVETQYF
NA TRBJ1-2 NA TRBV5-6 TGTGCCAGCACCCCGGGGCGGACAACTAACTATGGCTACACCTTC CASTPGRTTNYGYTF